A selection of T cell receptor beta chains follows, all from one sample in a study of T-cell reconstitution after alpha-beta-depleted transplantation in children. TCRdb re-called the PCR reads through MiXCR, storing one row per CDR3 protein. This table has about 600,000 distinct CDR3 sequences, 13% appearing once. Sequencing used PBMCs, mostly from graft donor cells, obtained 360 days after TCRalphabeta/CD19-depleted stem cell transplant. The receptor source for this set is a male patient younger than 18 who had a stem cell transplant for acute myeloid leukemia, so the T cells may come from the graft donor. Each CDR3 is given with its conserved first and last residue. D genes are given only for firm matches. Some rows have no size entry. The others give once, few or many, or a class for an expanded clone.

few	TRBD1	TRBV2	TRBJ2-5	TGTGCCAGCAGCCGATTAGGGGCAGGGGGCGTTTTACTCCAAGAGACCCAGTACTTC	CASSRLGAGGVLLQETQYF
-	-	TRBV7-8	TRBJ1-2	TGTGCCAGCAGCTTCGACCCTAACTATGGCTACACCTTC	CASSFDPNYGYTF
few	-	TRBV10-3	TRBJ1-1	TGTGCCATCAGTGAGCCGGGGGCAATTTGGAACACTGAAGCTTTCTTT	CAISEPGAIWNTEAFF
many	TRBD2	TRBV5-1	TRBJ2-1	TGCGCCAGCAGCTTTGGGTTAGCGGGAGGTAAATACAATGAGCAGTTCTTC	CASSFGLAGGKYNEQFF
many	TRBD2	TRBV4-2	TRBJ2-4	TGTGCCAGCAGTCAAGATAGCGTCGGACTAGCGAACATTCAGTACTTC	CASSQDSVGLANIQYF
many	-	TRBV18	TRBJ2-7	TGTGCCAGCTCCGCCGTCCGGGGCGAGCAGTACTTC	CASSAVRGEQYF
few	-	TRBV6-5	TRBJ1-5	TGTGCCAGCAGTTCTATGGACGGTTACAATCAGCCCCAGCATTTT	CASSSMDGYNQPQHF
few	-	TRBV18	TRBJ2-7	TGTGCCAGCTCACCTCTTGGAGCGGCCGAGCAGTACTTC	CASSPLGAAEQYF
-	TRBD2	TRBV4-2	TRBJ2-7	TGTGCCAGCAGCCTTGGGATAGCGGGCCCCCCCGAGCAGTACTTC	CASSLGIAGPPEQYF
-	TRBD2	TRBV6-2/TRBV6-3	TRBJ2-7	TGTGCCAGCAGCCTCCTAGCGGGAGATGTCTACGAGCAGTACTTC	CASSLLAGDVYEQYF
-	-	TRBV12-3/TRBV12-4	TRBJ1-1	TGTGCCAGCAGCCCCAGAGCTGGGGGAGGGACTGAAGCTTTCTTT	CASSPRAGGGTEAFF
-	-	TRBV9	TRBJ2-1	TGTGCCAGCGGGGTAGCAAGGCACAATGAGCAGTTCTTC	CASGVARHNEQFF
few	-	TRBV4-3	TRBJ2-7	TGCGCCAGCAGTACCCTTGGGGGCGCGGGGGAGCAGTACTTC	CASSTLGGAGEQYF
many	-	TRBV14	TRBJ2-2	TGTGCCAGCAGCCCCTACCCGTACGACACCGGGGAGCTGTTTTTT	CASSPYPYDTGELFF
-	TRBD1	TRBV7-8	TRBJ2-3	TGTGCCAGCAGCTTATTTGGGACAGGGTCGGACACAGATACGCAGTATTTT	CASSLFGTGSDTDTQYF
few	TRBD1	TRBV5-1	TRBJ1-1	TGCGCCAGCAGCTCCCAAACAGGGGGATACACTGAAGCTTTCTTT	CASSSQTGGYTEAFF
-	-	TRBV7-3	TRBJ2-1	TGTGCCAGCAGCTTACCGGGGAGTGAGCAGTTCTTC	CASSLPGSEQFF
-	-	TRBV29-1	TRBJ2-7	TGCAGCGGGGAGTCTGATGACCTTCCCGGCGAGCAGTACTTC	CSGESDDLPGEQYF
few	TRBD1	TRBV6-5	TRBJ1-5	TGTGCCAGCAGTTACCTACAGGGGTATCAGCCCCAGCATTTT	CASSYLQGYQPQHF
-	-	TRBV29-1	TRBJ2-1	TGCAGCGTTTTGGGAGGCAGCTCCTACAATGAGCAGTTCTTC	CSVLGGSSYNEQFF
few	TRBD2	TRBV14	TRBJ2-1	TGTGCCAGCAGCCGCCTGGGACTAGCGGGAGGGCCGAATGAGCAGTTCTTC	CASSRLGLAGGPNEQFF
many	-	TRBV6-2/TRBV6-3	TRBJ2-3	TGTGCCAGCACCTTCGCCTCTCCAGATACGCAGTATTTT	CASTFASPDTQYF
many	TRBD1	TRBV28	TRBJ2-1	TGTGCCAGCAGTTTCCCCGGGCAGGGGGCAAACAATGAGCAGTTCTTC	CASSFPGQGANNEQFF
-	-	TRBV24-1	TRBJ2-7	TGTGCCACCAGTGACCCCTACGGGACCGAGCAGTACTTC	CATSDPYGTEQYF
few	-	TRBV27	TRBJ2-6	TGTGCCAGCACCGACCGGTTCTCTGGGGCCAACGTCCTGACTTTC	CASTDRFSGANVLTF
-	-	TRBV12-3/TRBV12-4	TRBJ2-1	TGTGCCAGCGGCCCTCTTGGGCGAGCCTACAATGAGCAGTTCTTC	CASGPLGRAYNEQFF
few	TRBD1	TRBV12-3/TRBV12-4	TRBJ1-5	TGTGCCAGCAGGGGGACAGGGCGGAGGAATCAGCCCCAGCATTTT	CASRGTGRRNQPQHF
once	TRBD2	TRBV20-1	TRBJ2-7	TGCAGTGCTCCACGGACTAGCGGGAGGGCCGGTGGCGAGCAGTACTTC	CSAPRTSGRAGGEQYF
many	-	TRBV20-1	TRBJ2-3	TGCAGTGCGTTACCAATTCCAGATACGCAGTATTTT	CSALPIPDTQYF
many	-	TRBV21-1	TRBJ1-5	TGTGCCAGCAGACGGGACAGGGGTAATCAGCCCCAGCATTTT	CASRRDRGNQPQHF
few	TRBD1	TRBV6-1	TRBJ2-7	TGTGCCAGCAGTGAGGGGGACAGGGGGTCCTACGAGCAGTACTTC	CASSEGDRGSYEQYF
many	TRBD2	TRBV20-1	TRBJ2-2	TGCAGTGCTAGGACTAGCGGGAGAGTCACCGGGGAGCTGTTTTTT	CSARTSGRVTGELFF
few	TRBD2	TRBV4-3	TRBJ2-7	TGCGCCAGCAGCCAAGATCCGGCGGGAGAGGCCGAGCAGTACTTC	CASSQDPAGEAEQYF
-	-	TRBV4-2	TRBJ2-3	TGTGCCAGCAGCCAAGATGTTAGCGGTAGCACAGATACGCAGTATTTT	CASSQDVSGSTDTQYF
many	TRBD2	TRBV5-5	TRBJ2-1	TGTGCCAGCAGCTTGGGGACTAGCGGGGGTTACAATGAGCAGTTCTTC	CASSLGTSGGYNEQFF
-	TRBD2	TRBV12-3/TRBV12-4	TRBJ2-7	TGTGCCAGCAGTCCAATACTAGCGGGGGACTACGAGCAGTACTTC	CASSPILAGDYEQYF
few	-	TRBV28	TRBJ1-1	TGTGCCAGCAGTTTATCATGGTACACTGAAGCTTTCTTT	CASSLSWYTEAFF
few	-	TRBV10-3	TRBJ2-1	TGTGCCATCCTAGACTCCCCCCTCACGGATGAGCAGTTCTTC	CAILDSPLTDEQFF
few	-	TRBV7-3	TRBJ1-1	TGTGCCAGCAGCCCGCAGGGACACTCCAACACTGAAGCTTTCTTT	CASSPQGHSNTEAFF
few	-	TRBV5-4	TRBJ2-7	TGTGCCAGCAGCTTGGAGCAGGTGGCCACCTACGAGCAGTACTTC	CASSLEQVATYEQYF
-	TRBD1	TRBV12-3/TRBV12-4	TRBJ1-2	TGTGCCAGCAGAACGACCGCGGGACAGGGCTATGGCTACACCTTC	CASRTTAGQGYGYTF
few	TRBD1	TRBV28	TRBJ1-5	TGTGCCAGCGTCCGGGACAGGGCTAATCAGCCCCAGCATTTT	CASVRDRANQPQHF
-	-	TRBV7-9	TRBJ2-3	TGTGCCAGCAGCTTAGCGTCCTCCCGAGCAGATACGCAGTATTTT	CASSLASSRADTQYF
-	-	TRBV25-1	TRBJ2-1	TGTGCCAGCAGACAGGGTAGGGGCAATGAGCAGTTCTTC	CASRQGRGNEQFF
-	-	TRBV5-1	TRBJ2-7	TGCGCCAGCAGCATCGCGCCAGGCGTCCAGTACTACGAGCAGTACTTC	CASSIAPGVQYYEQYF
many	-	TRBV12-3/TRBV12-4	TRBJ2-2	TGTGCCAGCAGCTATACCTCAGCGAACACCGGGGAGCTGTTTTTT	CASSYTSANTGELFF
-	-	TRBV7-3	TRBJ2-6	TGTGCCAGCAGCCCCAATGGGGCCAACGTCCTGACTTTC	CASSPNGANVLTF
few	TRBD1	TRBV7-2	TRBJ2-7	TGTGCCAGCACAATTAGACAGGGCTCCTACGAGCAGTACTTC	CASTIRQGSYEQYF
-	TRBD1	TRBV2	TRBJ2-7	TGTGCCAGCAGGAGGTCCGGACAGGGGCAAATATACGTAGAGCAGTACTTC	CASRRSGQGQIYVEQYF
-	-	TRBV29-1	TRBJ2-3	TGCAGCGTTTTCGGAACTAGCACAGATACGCAGTATTTT	CSVFGTSTDTQYF
-	-	TRBV4-2	TRBJ2-6	TGTGCCAGCAGCCAAGACGAGAGGCTAGTGGGTGGGGCCAACGTCCTGACTTTC	CASSQDERLVGGANVLTF
-	-	TRBV6-2/TRBV6-3	TRBJ2-3	TGTGCCAGCAGTTACTACCCGACAGGCTTCACAGATACGCAGTATTTT	CASSYYPTGFTDTQYF
-	TRBD2	TRBV6-5	TRBJ2-3	TGTGCCAGCAGTTTACCGGGACTAGCGGGAGGGCCTGATACGCAGTATTTT	CASSLPGLAGGPDTQYF
many	-	TRBV7-9	TRBJ2-1	TGTGCCAGCAGCCCCCTCGTCAATGAGCAGTTCTTC	CASSPLVNEQFF
few	TRBD2	TRBV7-2	TRBJ2-1	TGTGCCAGCAGCTTAGTCGGCGGGAGGACCTACAATGAGCAGTTCTTC	CASSLVGGRTYNEQFF
many	-	TRBV11-2	TRBJ1-1	TGTGCCAGCGAATGGACAGCCGGGAACACTGAAGCTTTCTTT	CASEWTAGNTEAFF
-	TRBD2	TRBV18	TRBJ2-7	TGTGCCAGCTCAACGCGGACTAGTTTCGACGAGCAGTACTTC	CASSTRTSFDEQYF